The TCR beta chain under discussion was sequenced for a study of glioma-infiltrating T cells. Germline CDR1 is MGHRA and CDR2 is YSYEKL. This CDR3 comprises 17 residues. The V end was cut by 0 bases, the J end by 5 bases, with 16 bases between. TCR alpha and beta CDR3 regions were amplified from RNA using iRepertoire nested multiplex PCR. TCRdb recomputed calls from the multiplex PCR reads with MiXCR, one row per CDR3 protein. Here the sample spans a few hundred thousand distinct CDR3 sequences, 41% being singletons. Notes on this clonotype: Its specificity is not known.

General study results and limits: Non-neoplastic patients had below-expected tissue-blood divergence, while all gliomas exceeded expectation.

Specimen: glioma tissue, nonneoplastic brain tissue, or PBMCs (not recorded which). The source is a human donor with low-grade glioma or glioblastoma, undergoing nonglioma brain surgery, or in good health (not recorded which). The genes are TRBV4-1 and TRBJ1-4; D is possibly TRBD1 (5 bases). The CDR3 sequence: CASSQDSRPGRNEKLFF. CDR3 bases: TGCGCCAGCAGCCAAGATAGTAGGCCAGGGAGGAATGAAAAACTGTTTTTT.